What follows describes a single T cell receptor (beta chain). No antigen is known for it. This record belongs to a study of siplizumab effects on memory and regulatory T cells. From germline, CDR1 is MNHNY and CDR2 SVGAGI (reference sequence). Trimming took 5 bases from V and 7 from J; bases not matched to a gene: 10. This CDR3 comprises 15 residues. General observations from the study: In siplizumab cultures, the suppressive function of proliferating Tregs remained unconfirmed. In unstimulated cells, naive T cells appeared more diverse than memory T cells and seemed major alloresponse contributors.

Assays covered some 94,000 TCR templates per sample. Libraries were prepared by immunoSEQ multiplex PCR; TCRdb keeps only in-frame clonotypes and omits some of them. The sample has tens of thousands of clones; roughly 97% are singletons. The chain has TRBV6-6 and TRBJ1-4; 7 nucleotides align to TRBD1. The clonotype comes from a human donor in good health. The specimen was naive CD4+ T cells sorted from blood. The CDR3 is CASSRETGRAEKLFF. The CDR3 bases are TGTGCCAGCAGTCGCGAGACAGGGAGGGCTGAAAAACTGTTTTTT.